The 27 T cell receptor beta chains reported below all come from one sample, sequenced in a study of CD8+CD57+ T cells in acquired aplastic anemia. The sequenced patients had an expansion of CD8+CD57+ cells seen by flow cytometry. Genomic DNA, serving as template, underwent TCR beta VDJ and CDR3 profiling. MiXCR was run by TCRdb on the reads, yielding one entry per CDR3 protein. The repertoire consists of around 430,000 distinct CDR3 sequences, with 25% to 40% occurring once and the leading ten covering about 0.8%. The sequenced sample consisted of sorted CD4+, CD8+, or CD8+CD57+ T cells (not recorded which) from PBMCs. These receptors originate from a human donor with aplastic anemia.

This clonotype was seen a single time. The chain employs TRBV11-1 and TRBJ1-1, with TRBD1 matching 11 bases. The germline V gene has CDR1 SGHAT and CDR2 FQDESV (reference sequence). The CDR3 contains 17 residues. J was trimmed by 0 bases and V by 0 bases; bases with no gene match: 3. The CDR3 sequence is CASSLAGTGGLNTEAFF. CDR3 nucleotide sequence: TGTGCCAGCAGCTTAGCAGGGACAGGGGGGTTGAACACTGAAGCTTTCTTT.

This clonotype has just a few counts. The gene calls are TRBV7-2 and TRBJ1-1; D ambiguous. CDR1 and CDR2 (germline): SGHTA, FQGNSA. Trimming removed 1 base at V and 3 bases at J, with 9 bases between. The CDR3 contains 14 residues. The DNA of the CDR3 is TGTGCCAGCAGCTTAGAAATGGGATACACTGAAGCTTTCTTT. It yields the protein CASSLEMGYTEAFF.

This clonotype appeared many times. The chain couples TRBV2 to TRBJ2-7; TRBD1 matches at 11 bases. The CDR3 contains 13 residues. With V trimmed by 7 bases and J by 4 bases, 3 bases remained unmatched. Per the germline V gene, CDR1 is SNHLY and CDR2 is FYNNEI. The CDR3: CASIGTGGYEQYF. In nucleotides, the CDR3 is TGTGCCAGCATTGGGACAGGGGGATACGAGCAGTACTTC.

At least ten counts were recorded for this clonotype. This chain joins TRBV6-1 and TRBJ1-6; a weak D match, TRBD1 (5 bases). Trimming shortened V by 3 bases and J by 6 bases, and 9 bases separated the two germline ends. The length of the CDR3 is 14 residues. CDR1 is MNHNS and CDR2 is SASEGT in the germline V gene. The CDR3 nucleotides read TGTGCCAGCAGTGAGTTGGGACCTAATTCACCCCTCCACTTT. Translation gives CASSELGPNSPLHF.

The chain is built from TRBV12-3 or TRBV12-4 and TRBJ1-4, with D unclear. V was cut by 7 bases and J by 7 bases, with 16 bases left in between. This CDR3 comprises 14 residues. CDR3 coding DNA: TGTGCCAGCAATGGATTGGGTCTGAGTGAAAAACTGTTTTTT. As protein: CASNGLGLSEKLFF.

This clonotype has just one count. This chain's CDR3 is CASSEREGARSNQPQHF. CDR3 DNA: TGTGCCAGCAGCGAACGAGAGGGGGCGCGGAGCAATCAGCCCCAGCATTTT. This sequence joins TRBV11-2 and TRBJ1-5; TRBD1 matches at 7 bases. CDR3 length: 17 residues. The germline V gene has CDR1 SGHAT and CDR2 FQNNGV. Trimming took 5 bases from V and 1 from J; bases not matched to a gene: 11. The variable domain in full, with the rest retrieved from reference TRBV11-2 and TRBJ1-5, is EAGVAQSPRYKIIEKRQSVAFWCNPISGHATLYWYQQILGQGPKLLIQFQNNGVVDDSQLPKDRFSAERLKGVDSTLKIQPAKLEDSAVYLCASSEREGARSNQPQHFGDGTRLSIL.

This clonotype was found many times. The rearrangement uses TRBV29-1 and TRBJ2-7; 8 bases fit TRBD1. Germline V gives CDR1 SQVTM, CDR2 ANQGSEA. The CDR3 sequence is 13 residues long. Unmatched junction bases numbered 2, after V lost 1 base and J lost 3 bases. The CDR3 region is CSVEADRGYEQYF. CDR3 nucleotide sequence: TGCAGCGTTGAAGCAGACAGGGGCTACGAGCAGTACTTC.

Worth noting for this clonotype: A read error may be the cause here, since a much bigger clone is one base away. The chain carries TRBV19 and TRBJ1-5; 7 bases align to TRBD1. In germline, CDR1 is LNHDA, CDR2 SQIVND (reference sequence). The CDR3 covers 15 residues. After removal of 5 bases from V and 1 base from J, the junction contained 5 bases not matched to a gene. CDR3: CASSGTDMSNQPQHF. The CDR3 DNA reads TGTGCCAGTAGTGGGACAGACATGAGCAATCAGCCCCAGCATTTT.

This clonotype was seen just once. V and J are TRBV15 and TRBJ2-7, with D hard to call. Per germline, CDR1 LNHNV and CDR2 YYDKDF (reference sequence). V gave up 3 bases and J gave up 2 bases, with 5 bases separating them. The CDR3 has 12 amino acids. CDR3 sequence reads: CATSSSTYEQYF. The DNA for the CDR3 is TGTGCCACCAGCAGTTCCACCTACGAGCAGTACTTC. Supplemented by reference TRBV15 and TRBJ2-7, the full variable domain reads DAMVIQNPRYQVTQFGKPVTLSCSQTLNHNVMYWYQQKSSQAPKLLFHYYDKDFNNEADTPDNFQSRRPNTSFCFLDIRSPGLGDTAMYLCATSSSTYEQYFGPGTRLTVT.

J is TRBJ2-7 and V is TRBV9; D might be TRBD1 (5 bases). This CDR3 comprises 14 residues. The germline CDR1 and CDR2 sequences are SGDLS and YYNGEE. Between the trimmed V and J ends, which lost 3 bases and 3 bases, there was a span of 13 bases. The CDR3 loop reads CASSAQGQNYEQYF. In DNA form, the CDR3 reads TGTGCCAGCAGCGCCCAAGGACAAAACTACGAGCAGTACTTC.

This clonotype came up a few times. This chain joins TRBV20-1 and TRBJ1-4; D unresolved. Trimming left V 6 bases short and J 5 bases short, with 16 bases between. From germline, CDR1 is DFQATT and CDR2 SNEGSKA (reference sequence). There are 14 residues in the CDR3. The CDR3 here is CSAPQGWGNEKLFF. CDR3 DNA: TGCAGTGCACCGCAAGGGTGGGGAAATGAAAAACTGTTTTTT.

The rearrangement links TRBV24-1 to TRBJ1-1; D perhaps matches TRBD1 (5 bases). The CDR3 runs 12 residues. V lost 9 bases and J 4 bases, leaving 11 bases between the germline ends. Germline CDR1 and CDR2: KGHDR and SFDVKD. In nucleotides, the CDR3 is TGTGCCACCGGAATAGGGGTCACTGAAGCTTTCTTT. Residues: CATGIGVTEAFF.

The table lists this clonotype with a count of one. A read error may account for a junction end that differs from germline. Written as DNA, the CDR3 is TGTGCCGTAGGGGGCGGGGAAGAGATCCAGTACTTC. Residues: CAVGGGEEIQYF. This chain joins TRBV10-3 and TRBJ2-5; tentative D call: TRBD1 (7 bases). The CDR3 is 12 residues long. CDR1 is ENHRY and CDR2 is SYGVKD in the germline V gene.

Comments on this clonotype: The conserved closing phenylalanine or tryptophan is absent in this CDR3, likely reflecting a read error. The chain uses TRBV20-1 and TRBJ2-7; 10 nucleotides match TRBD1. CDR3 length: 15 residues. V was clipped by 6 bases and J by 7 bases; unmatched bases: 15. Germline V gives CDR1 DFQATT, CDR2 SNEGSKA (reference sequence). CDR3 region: CSATRDRGYLREQYS. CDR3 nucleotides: TGCAGTGCAACCCGGGACAGGGGTTATCTACGGGAGCAGTACTCC.

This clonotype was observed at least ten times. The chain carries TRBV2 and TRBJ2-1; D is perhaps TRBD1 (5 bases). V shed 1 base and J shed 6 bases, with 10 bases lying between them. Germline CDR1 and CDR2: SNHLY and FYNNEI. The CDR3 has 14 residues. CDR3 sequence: CASSEDRLVNEQFF. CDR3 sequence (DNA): TGTGCCAGCAGTGAAGACAGGTTAGTCAATGAGCAGTTCTTC.

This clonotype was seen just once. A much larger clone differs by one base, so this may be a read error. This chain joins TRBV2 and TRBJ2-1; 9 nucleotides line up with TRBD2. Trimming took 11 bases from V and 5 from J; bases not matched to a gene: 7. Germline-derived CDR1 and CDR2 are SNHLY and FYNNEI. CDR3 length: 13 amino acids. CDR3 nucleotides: TGTGCCCGCAATCCTAGCGGGAACAATGAGCAGTTCTTC. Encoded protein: CARNPSGNNEQFF.

The CDR3 DNA sequence: TGTGCCATCCGGGCAGAAGAGACCCAGTACTTC. Translated, it gives CAIRAEETQYF. The chain couples TRBV10-3 to TRBJ2-5; D gene ambiguous. Trimming shortened V by 8 bases and J by 3 bases, and 7 bases separated the two germline ends. Germline assignment: CDR1 ENHRY and CDR2 SYGVKD. The CDR3 length is 11 residues.

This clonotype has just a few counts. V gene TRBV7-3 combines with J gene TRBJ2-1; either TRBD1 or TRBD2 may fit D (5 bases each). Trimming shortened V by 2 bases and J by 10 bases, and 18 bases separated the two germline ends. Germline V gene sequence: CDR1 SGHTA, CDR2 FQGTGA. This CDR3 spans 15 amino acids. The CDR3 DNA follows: TGTGCCAGCAGCTTACAGGACCGGGACCTGGGAGAGCAGTTCTTC. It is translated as CASSLQDRDLGEQFF.

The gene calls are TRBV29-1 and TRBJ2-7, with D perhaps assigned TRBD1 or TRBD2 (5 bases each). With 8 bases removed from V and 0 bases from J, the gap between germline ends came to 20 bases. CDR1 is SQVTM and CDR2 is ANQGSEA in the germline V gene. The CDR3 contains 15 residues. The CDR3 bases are TGCAGCTTGACCTCCGGGACCGCTCACTCCTACGAGCAGTACTTC. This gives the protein CSLTSGTAHSYEQYF.

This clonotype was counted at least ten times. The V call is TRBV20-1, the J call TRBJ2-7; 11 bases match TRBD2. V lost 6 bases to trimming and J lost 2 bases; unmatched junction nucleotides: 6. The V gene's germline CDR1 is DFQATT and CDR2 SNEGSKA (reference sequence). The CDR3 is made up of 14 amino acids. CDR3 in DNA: TGCAGTGCCGGCGCACTAGCGGGGGCCTACGAGCAGTACTTC. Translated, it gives CSAGALAGAYEQYF.

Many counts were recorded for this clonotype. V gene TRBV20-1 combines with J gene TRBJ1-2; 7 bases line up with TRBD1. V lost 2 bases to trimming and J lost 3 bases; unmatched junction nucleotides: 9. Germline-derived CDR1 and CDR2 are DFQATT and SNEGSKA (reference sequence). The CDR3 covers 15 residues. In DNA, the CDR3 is TGCAGTGCTAGAAAACGGGGACAGAGAGACTATGGCTACACCTTC. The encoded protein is CSARKRGQRDYGYTF.

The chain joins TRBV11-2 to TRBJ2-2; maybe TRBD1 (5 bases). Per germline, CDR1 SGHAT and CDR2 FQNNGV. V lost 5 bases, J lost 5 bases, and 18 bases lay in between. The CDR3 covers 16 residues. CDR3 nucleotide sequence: TGTGCCAGCAGCCAGCGAAGTCAGGGCGGAACCGGGGAGCTGTTTTTT. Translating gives CASSQRSQGGTGELFF.

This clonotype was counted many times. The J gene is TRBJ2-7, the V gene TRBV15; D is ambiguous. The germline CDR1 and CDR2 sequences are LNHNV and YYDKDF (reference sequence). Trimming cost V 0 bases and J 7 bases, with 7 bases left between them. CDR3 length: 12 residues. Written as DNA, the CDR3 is TGTGCCACCAGCAGAGATCGGCTGGAGCAGTACTTC. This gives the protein CATSRDRLEQYF.

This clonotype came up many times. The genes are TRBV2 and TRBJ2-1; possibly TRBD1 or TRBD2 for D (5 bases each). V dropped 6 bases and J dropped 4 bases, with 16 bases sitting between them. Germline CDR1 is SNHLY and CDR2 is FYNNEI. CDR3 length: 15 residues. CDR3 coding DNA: TGTGCCAGCAGGGACCGGGACGGCCAATACAATGAGCAGTTCTTC. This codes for CASRDRDGQYNEQFF.

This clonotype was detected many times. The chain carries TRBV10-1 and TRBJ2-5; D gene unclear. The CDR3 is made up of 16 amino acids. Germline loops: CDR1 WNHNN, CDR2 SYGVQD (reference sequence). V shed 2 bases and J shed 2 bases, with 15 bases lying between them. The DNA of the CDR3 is TGCGCCAGCAGTGAGACGTGTGGACGGATGCAAGAGACCCAGTACTTC. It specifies CASSETCGRMQETQYF.

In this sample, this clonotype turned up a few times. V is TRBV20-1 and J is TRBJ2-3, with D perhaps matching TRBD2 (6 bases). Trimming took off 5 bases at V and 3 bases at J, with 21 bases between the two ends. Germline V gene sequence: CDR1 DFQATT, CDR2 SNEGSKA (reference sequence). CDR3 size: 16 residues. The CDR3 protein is CSALPGERASTDTQYF. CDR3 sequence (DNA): TGCAGTGCTCTACCGGGGGAGAGAGCTAGTACAGATACGCAGTATTTT.

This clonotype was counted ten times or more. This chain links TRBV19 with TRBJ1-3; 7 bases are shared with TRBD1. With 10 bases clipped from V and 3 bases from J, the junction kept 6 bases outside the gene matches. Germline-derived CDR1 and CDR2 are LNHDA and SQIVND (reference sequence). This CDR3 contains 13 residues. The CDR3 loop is CATGTGVGNTIYF. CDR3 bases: TGTGCCACCGGAACAGGGGTTGGAAACACCATATATTTT. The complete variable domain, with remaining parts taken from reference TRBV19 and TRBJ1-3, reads DGGITQSPKYLFRKEGQNVTLSCEQNLNHDAMYWYRQDPGQGLRLIYYSQIVNDFQKGDIAEGYSVSREKKESFPLTVTSAQKNPTAFYLCATGTGVGNTIYFGEGSWLTVV.